The 13 T cell receptor beta chains below come from one sample, sequenced in a study of blood T cell repertoires in COVID-19 (dated by TCRdb to 2018 to 2021). The library was made by the immunoSEQ multiplex PCR assay. The clones in this table, taken by TCRdb from immuneACCESS, are in-frame only. Not every clone is retained; where verified, under half of the shortfall comes from an unresolved V gene, and the cause of the rest is unknown. Present in this sample are 130,000 to 150,000 clones, around 86% of which were seen just once. Around 8.8% of the sample is taken by the ten largest. Sequenced material: peripheral blood. The receptors originated from a human donor in a cohort sampled during active COVID-19.

This clone appeared a few times. The chain couples TRBV25-1 to TRBJ1-5; 9 nucleotides agree with TRBD1. Germline lookup yields CDR1 MGHDK and CDR2 SYGVNS. Germline trimming cut 4 bases from V and 5 bases from J; bases unmatched to any gene: 6. The CDR3 has 15 residues. As DNA, the CDR3 is TGTGCCAGCAGTGGGCCGACAGGGGGGTATCAGCCCCAGCATTTT. Encoded protein: CASSGPTGGYQPQHF.

The chain links TRBV9 to TRBJ2-7, with a possible D match to TRBD1 (6 bases). The CDR3 is 14 amino acids. CDR1 SGDLS and CDR2 YYNGEE come from the germline V gene. V was pared by 3 bases and J by 3 bases, with 13 bases between. CDR3 DNA: TGTGCCAGCAGCGCCTCCTCCAGGGGCTACGAGCAGTACTTC. Amino acid sequence: CASSASSRGYEQYF.

The rearrangement links TRBV5-6 to TRBJ2-7; no clear D. CDR1 SGHDT and CDR2 YYEEEE come from the germline V gene. The CDR3 extends over 11 amino acids. The V end lost 3 bases, the J end lost 7 bases, and 8 bases lay between the germline ends. The CDR3 DNA follows: TGTGCCAGCAGCTCAAGAGTGGAGCAGTACTTC. It specifies CASSSRVEQYF.

This chain links TRBV6-6 with TRBJ2-3; 13 positions match TRBD2. The length of the CDR3 is 16 residues. CDR1 MNHNY and CDR2 SVGAGI come from the germline V gene (reference sequence). V dropped 4 bases and J dropped 8; count of bases not matched to a gene: 9. Written as DNA, the CDR3 is TGTGCCAGCAGTTCCGGACTAGCGGGAGCGAGTGTTACGCAGTATTTT. This codes for CASSSGLAGASVTQYF.

V usage is TRBV28 and J usage is TRBJ1-6; no definite D call. Germline assignment: CDR1 MDHEN and CDR2 SYDVKM. Trimming removed 3 bases at V and 8 bases at J, with 11 bases between. The CDR3 has 14 residues. The CDR3 here is CASSLAELDSPLHF. CDR3 DNA: TGTGCCAGCAGTTTGGCGGAGCTAGATTCACCCCTCCACTTT.

The rearrangement uses TRBV28 and TRBJ2-2; TRBD2 aligns across 13 bases. V shed 3 bases and J 7 bases; nucleotides not matched to a gene: 5. The CDR3 totals 16 residues. Germline CDR1 MDHEN, CDR2 SYDVKM. The CDR3 DNA follows: TGTGCCAGCAGTTTTTGGACTAGCGGGAGCATCGGGGAGCTGTTTTTT. It yields the protein CASSFWTSGSIGELFF.

The CDR3 protein is CASSSSRGAGQPQHF. The CDR3 DNA reads as TGTGCCAGCAGTTCTTCCCGGGGGGCAGGGCAGCCCCAGCATTTT. The chain has TRBV28 and TRBJ1-5; possible D gene TRBD1, 6 bases. There are 15 residues in the CDR3. The germline gives CDR1 MDHEN, CDR2 SYDVKM. V lost 4 bases and J 7 bases, leaving 17 bases between the germline ends.

DNA for the CDR3: TGTGCCAGCTCACAAATAGCGGGAGGAGGTGGGAATGAGCAGTTCTTC. Its protein is CASSQIAGGGGNEQFF. The rearrangement uses TRBV18 and TRBJ2-1; 10 bases line up with TRBD2. The CDR3 covers 16 residues. V was clipped by 4 bases and J by 7 bases; unmatched bases: 10. Germline CDR1 KGHSH, CDR2 LQKENI. Filled out from reference TRBV18 and TRBJ2-1, the complete variable domain reads NAGVMQNPRHLVRRRGQEARLRCSPMKGHSHVYWYRQLPEEGLKFMVYLQKENIIDESGMPKERFSAEFPKEGPSILRIQQVVRGDSAAYFCASSQIAGGGGNEQFFGPGTRLTVL.

This rearrangement joins TRBV6-2 or TRBV6-3 to TRBJ1-5; D may be TRBD1 (6 bases). Between the trimmed V and J ends, which lost 6 bases and 9 bases, there was a span of 18 bases. The germline V gene encodes CDR1 MNHEY and CDR2 SVGEGT. The CDR3 loop spans 14 amino acids. The CDR3 nucleotides read TGTGCCAGCAGCCAGGCGGGGGGGGCACGGCCCCAGCATTTT. Residues: CASSQAGGARPQHF.

V and J are TRBV28 and TRBJ2-7, with 13 bases aligning to TRBD2. CDR3 length: 16 residues. J lost 4 bases, V lost 4 bases, and 7 bases had no gene match. Germline CDR1 reads MDHEN; CDR2 reads SYDVKM. The CDR3 nucleotides are TGTGCCAGCAGTTCCGCCGGGACTAGCGGGAAGTACGAGCAGTACTTC. This sequence encodes CASSSAGTSGKYEQYF.

V usage is TRBV4-2 and J usage is TRBJ2-5; 8 bases match TRBD1. V shed 0 bases and J 5 bases; nucleotides not matched to a gene: 8. CDR3 size: 16 residues. Germline V gene data show CDR1 as LGHNA and CDR2 as YNFKEQ. As DNA, the CDR3 is TGTGCCAGCAGCCAAGAAGCAGGGGGCAGGGGGGAGACCCAGTACTTC. This encodes CASSQEAGGRGETQYF.

The chain has TRBV18 and TRBJ1-2, with D possibly TRBD1 on 6 matching bases. Germline V gene sequence: CDR1 KGHSH, CDR2 LQKENI. This CDR3 is 17 amino acids long. The V end was cut by 2 bases, the J end by 1 base, with 17 bases between. CDR3: CASSPSGRTALNYGYTF. CDR3 sequence (DNA): TGTGCCAGCTCACCATCGGGCCGGACAGCCCTTAACTATGGCTACACCTTC.

J is TRBJ2-1 and V is TRBV29-1, with 9 bases matching TRBD2. The trim removed 6 bases at V and 8 bases at J, leaving 17 bases unmatched. CDR1 SQVTM and CDR2 ANQGSEA come from the germline V gene. The CDR3 length is 16 residues. CDR3 amino acids: CSVGGREGVRIDEQFF. The CDR3, as DNA: TGCAGCGTCGGGGGGCGGGAGGGCGTAAGAATCGATGAGCAGTTCTTC.